The 24 T cell receptor beta chains in this list originate from one sample, sequenced in a study of cytomegalovirus exposure and HLA in healthy donors. PCR amplification relied on 60 Vbeta primers (plus 13 Jbeta primers). Sequenced by immunoSEQ multiplex PCR; TCRdb stores in-frame clones only, minus some. Of 90,000 or so clones listed, 55% to 75% are singletons. The source material was PBMCs. Receptor source: a woman between 18 and 29 years old in good health and CMV-seropositive.

The chain recombines TRBV29-1 with TRBJ2-1; 8 bases line up with TRBD2. In germline, CDR1 is SQVTM, CDR2 ANQGSEA. V shed 3 bases, J shed 0 bases, and the junction held 7 bases outside the gene matches. This CDR3 has 16 amino acids. CDR3 nucleotides: TGCAGCGTTGAGGCGCTAGCGGGTAGCTCCTACAATGAGCAGTTCTTC. Residues: CSVEALAGSSYNEQFF.

This clone was seen a few times. This chain connects TRBV6-7 to TRBJ2-1; 11 bases agree with TRBD2. TRBV6-7 qualifies as an ORF whose function is uncertain. CDR3 size: 14 residues. V trimming: 8 bases; J trimming: 2 bases; junction bases outside the gene matches: 2. Here the CDR3 reads CASGGLAAYNEQFF. The CDR3 nucleotides read TGTGCCAGCGGGGGACTAGCGGCCTACAATGAGCAGTTCTTC.

The V gene is TRBV5-3, the J gene TRBJ2-2; TRBD1 matches at 9 bases. TRBV5-3 falls under the ORF class, with uncertain function. V was pared by 4 bases and J by 5 bases, with 9 bases of the junction left unmatched. This CDR3 is built from 16 residues. CDR3 nucleotides: TGTGCCAGAAGCCCAGATACAGGGGGCAGGACCGGGGAGCTGTTTTTT. As protein: CARSPDTGGRTGELFF.

This rearrangement joins TRBV9 to TRBJ2-3; D may be TRBD2 (5 bases). CDR1 is SGDLS and CDR2 is YYNGEE in the germline V gene. The CDR3 loop spans 16 amino acids. The ends were cut back, 3 bases at V and 0 bases at J, with 14 bases in the middle. CDR3 bases: TGTGCCAGCAGCGCGGACTGGCCTCTTAGCACAGATACGCAGTATTTT. This translates into CASSADWPLSTDTQYF.

The genes are TRBV27 and TRBJ1-1; the D is unclear. V was pared by 5 bases and J by 5 bases, with 18 bases between. Germline V gives CDR1 MNHEY, CDR2 SMNVEV (reference sequence). There are 15 residues in the CDR3. The CDR3 DNA is TGTGCCAGCAGTCCCCACTCACGAGGAGGGACTGAAGCTTTCTTT. Translation: CASSPHSRGGTEAFF.

The V call is TRBV28, the J call TRBJ1-5; 7 positions match TRBD1. The CDR3 is made up of 13 amino acids. J gave up 4 bases and V 5 bases, and 2 bases lay outside the gene matches. Germline V gene lookup returns CDR1 MDHEN and CDR2 SYDVKM. CDR3 protein: CASSTRGNQPQHF. The CDR3 nucleotides read TGTGCCAGCAGTACCAGGGGGAATCAGCCCCAGCATTTT.

This clone was recorded a few times. The gene calls are TRBV9 and TRBJ1-5; D ambiguous. The CDR3 consists of 14 residues. V was trimmed by 1 base and J by 5 bases, leaving 10 bases between them. From germline, CDR1 is SGDLS and CDR2 YYNGEE. CDR3 nucleotides: TGTGCCAGCAGCGTAAGGGCCGGGGATCAGCCCCAGCATTTT. Its protein product is CASSVRAGDQPQHF.

V gene TRBV18 combines with J gene TRBJ1-2, with D unclear. This CDR3 region has 12 residues. The germline V gene has CDR1 KGHSH and CDR2 LQKENI. Trimming removed 2 bases from V and 4 bases from J, with 5 bases in between. CDR3 region: CASSPERYGYTF. CDR3 sequence (DNA): TGTGCCAGCTCACCAGAGCGCTATGGCTACACCTTC. Based on the CDR3 plus reference TRBV18 and TRBJ1-2, the full variable domain is NAGVMQNPRHLVRRRGQEARLRCSPMKGHSHVYWYRQLPEEGLKFMVYLQKENIIDESGMPKERFSAEFPKEGPSILRIQQVVRGDSAAYFCASSPERYGYTFGSGTRLTVV.

The chain combines TRBV27 with TRBJ1-6, with D uncertain. The V gene lost 6 bases and the J gene lost 9 bases, with 12 bases spanning the gap. The CDR3 length is 13 residues. The germline CDR1 and CDR2 sequences are MNHEY and SMNVEV (reference sequence). CDR3 sequence: CASREGGSSPLHF. The CDR3 DNA is TGTGCCAGCAGGGAGGGTGGTAGTTCACCCCTCCACTTT.

This clone showed up just once. The rearrangement uses TRBV7-3 and TRBJ2-2, with TRBD1 identical over 9 bases. The ends lost 4 bases at V and 4 bases at J; junction bases unmatched: 4. Germline CDR1 is SGHTA and CDR2 is FQGTGA. CDR3 length: 15 residues. CDR3 sequence: CASSSRTGATGELFF. DNA of the CDR3: TGTGCCAGCAGCTCGCGGACAGGGGCCACCGGGGAGCTGTTTTTT.

This clone was recorded only once. The chain links TRBV29-1 to TRBJ1-1; 7 bases agree with TRBD1. Germline CDR1 reads SQVTM; CDR2 reads ANQGSEA. V lost 6 bases and J lost 1; bases outside the gene matches: 5. This CDR3 has 13 amino acids. The CDR3 loop is CSVRTGGNTEAFF. Here the CDR3 DNA reads TGCAGCGTGAGGACAGGCGGGAACACTGAAGCTTTCTTT.

There are a few counts of this clone. J is TRBJ2-2 and V is TRBV4-2, with 7 positions matching TRBD2. CDR1 is LGHNA and CDR2 is YNFKEQ in the germline V gene. This CDR3 spans 17 amino acids. The junction had 11 bases not matched to a gene; V was cut back by 2 bases and J by 5 bases. CDR3 nucleotides: TGTGCCAGCAGCCAACCCCCCGGCGCTAGCGGTACCGGGGAGCTGTTTTTT. It codes for CASSQPPGASGTGELFF.

The CDR3 protein is CASSEGRGVLADTQYF. In nucleotides, the CDR3 is TGTGCCAGCAGTGAAGGGCGGGGGGTTTTGGCAGATACGCAGTATTTT. V is TRBV2 and J is TRBJ2-3; 8 nucleotides line up with TRBD2. CDR3 length: 16 amino acids. Germline V gene data show CDR1 as SNHLY and CDR2 as FYNNEI. V shed 1 base and J 4 bases; nucleotides not matched to a gene: 7.

The V and J genes are TRBV18 and TRBJ1-2; 9 bases agree with TRBD1. The CDR3 spans 14 residues. V shed 3 bases, J shed 4 bases, and the junction held 3 bases outside the gene matches. Germline CDR1 is KGHSH and CDR2 is LQKENI. The DNA of the CDR3 is TGTGCCAGCTCACCTGGGACAGGGACCTATGGCTACACCTTC. This gives the protein CASSPGTGTYGYTF.

The chain employs TRBV6-1 and TRBJ1-2; maybe TRBD1 (6 bases). Germline V CDR1 and CDR2: MNHNS, SASEGT. The CDR3 has 14 amino acids. Trimming took off 3 bases at V and 7 bases at J, with 15 bases between the two ends. CDR3 nucleotide sequence: TGTGCCAGCAGTGACCCCACAGGGTTCCGTGGCTACACCTTC. Translating it yields CASSDPTGFRGYTF.

CDR3: CASSHKISAGSSYNEQFF. In nucleotides, the CDR3 is TGTGCCAGCAGTCACAAGATAAGCGCGGGGAGTTCCTACAATGAGCAGTTCTTC. The chain employs TRBV27 and TRBJ2-1; possibly TRBD2 for D (6 bases). Between the trimmed V and J ends, which lost 5 bases and 1 base, there was a span of 21 bases. Germline CDR1 MNHEY, CDR2 SMNVEV (reference sequence). CDR3 length: 18 amino acids.

Only one count was recorded for this clone. The J gene is TRBJ2-7, the V gene TRBV10-1; 10 bases map to TRBD1. The CDR3 runs to 14 residues. Germline V gene sequence: CDR1 WNHNN, CDR2 SYGVQD (reference sequence). Trimming removed 5 bases from V and 4 bases from J; junction bases left unmatched: 5. The CDR3, as DNA: TGCGCCAGCAGTTGGGACAGGGGATATTACGAGCAGTACTTC. Translation: CASSWDRGYYEQYF.

The chain links TRBV5-5 to TRBJ2-7, with TRBD2 as a possible D gene (6 bases). The CDR3 runs to 16 residues. CDR1 and CDR2 from the germline V gene are SGHKS and YYEKEE (reference sequence). V was clipped by 0 bases and J by 2 bases, with 15 bases between them. CDR3 residues: CASSLEYRGTPYEQYF. CDR3 DNA: TGTGCCAGCAGCTTGGAGTACCGGGGGACCCCCTACGAGCAGTACTTC.

The J gene is TRBJ2-5, the V gene TRBV7-9; 8 bases are shared with TRBD2. This CDR3 has 15 residues. Trimming took 2 bases from V and 5 from J; bases not matched to a gene: 7. The germline CDR1 and CDR2 sequences are SEHNR and FQNEAQ (reference sequence). The CDR3, as DNA: TGTGCCAGCAGCTTAATTATACGCGGGGGGGAGACCCAGTACTTC. Amino acids: CASSLIIRGGETQYF.

This clone was picked up a small number of times. The chain is built from TRBV28 and TRBJ1-6; 10 bases are shared with TRBD1. The V gene end was trimmed by 5 bases and the J gene end by 9 bases; junction bases not matched to a gene: 7. The germline V gene has CDR1 MDHEN and CDR2 SYDVKM. This CDR3 has 15 residues. The CDR3 DNA reads TGTGCCAGCAGTGCCCGGGACAGGGGAACTTCACCCCTCCACTTT. This codes for CASSARDRGTSPLHF.

This clone is a singleton in its sample. The chain combines TRBV7-2 with TRBJ1-3, with a possible D match to TRBD1 (6 bases). Germline V gives CDR1 SGHTA, CDR2 FQGNSA. The CDR3 consists of 16 residues. Trimming left V 5 bases short and J 0 bases short, with 14 bases between. CDR3 protein: CASSRRTVSSGNTIYF. CDR3 sequence (DNA): TGTGCCAGCAGCAGGCGGACAGTCAGCTCTGGAAACACCATATATTTT. The full variable domain, rest sourced from reference TRBV7-2 and TRBJ1-3, is GAGVSQSPSNKVTEKGKDVELRCDPISGHTALYWYRQSLGQGLEFLIYFQGNSAPDKSGLPSDRFSAERTGGSVSTLTIQRTQQEDSAVYLCASSRRTVSSGNTIYFGEGSWLTVV.

This clone was seen a handful of times. This chain links TRBV2 with TRBJ1-2, with D uncertain. Germline CDR1 and CDR2: SNHLY and FYNNEI. Trimming stripped 6 bases from V and 11 bases from J, with 10 bases between. CDR3 length equals 10 residues. In nucleotides, the CDR3 is TGTGCCAGCAGGGGTGCGGAGTACACCTTC. Its translation is CASRGAEYTF. Looking up the rest from reference TRBV2 and TRBJ1-2 gives the full variable domain: EPEVTQTPSHQVTQMGQEVILRCVPISNHLYFYWYRQILGQKVEFLVSFYNNEISEKSEIFDDQFSVERPDGSNFTLKIRSTKLEDSAMYFCASRGAEYTFGSGTRLTVV.

The chain joins TRBV2 to TRBJ2-7; 8 nucleotides line up with TRBD1. V was clipped by 4 bases and J by 5 bases; unmatched bases: 7. CDR3 length: 14 amino acids. Per the germline V gene, CDR1 is SNHLY and CDR2 is FYNNEI. CDR3 amino acids: CASSGTGIAHEQYF. For the CDR3, the DNA is TGTGCCAGCAGTGGGACAGGGATAGCCCACGAGCAGTACTTC.

The chain uses TRBV6-5 and TRBJ1-6, with 8 bases aligning to TRBD1. J gave up 7 bases and V 6 bases, and 5 bases lay outside the gene matches. CDR3 size: 14 residues. Germline-derived CDR1 and CDR2 are MNHEY and SVGAGI. The CDR3 nucleotides read TGTGCCAGCAGAACGACAGGGGTCAATTCACCCCTCCACTTT. This sequence encodes CASRTTGVNSPLHF.